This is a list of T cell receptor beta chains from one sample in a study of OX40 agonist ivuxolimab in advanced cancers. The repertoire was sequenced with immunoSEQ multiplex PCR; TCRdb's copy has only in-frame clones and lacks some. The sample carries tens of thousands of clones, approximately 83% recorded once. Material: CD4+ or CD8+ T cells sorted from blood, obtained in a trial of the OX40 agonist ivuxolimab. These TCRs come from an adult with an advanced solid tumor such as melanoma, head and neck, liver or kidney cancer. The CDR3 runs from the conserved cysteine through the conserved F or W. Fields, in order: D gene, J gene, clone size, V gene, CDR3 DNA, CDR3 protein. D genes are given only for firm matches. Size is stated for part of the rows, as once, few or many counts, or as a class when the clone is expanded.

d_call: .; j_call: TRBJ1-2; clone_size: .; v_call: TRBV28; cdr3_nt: TGTGCCAGCAGTTTAGGGGTCCGGGGCGCTGGCTACACCTTC; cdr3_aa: CASSLGVRGAGYTF
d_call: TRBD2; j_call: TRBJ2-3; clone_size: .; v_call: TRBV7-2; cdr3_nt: TGTGCCAGCAGCTTAGGGTGGCGGGGAGCGGGGGGCATCACAGATACGCAGTATTTT; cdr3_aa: CASSLGWRGAGGITDTQYF
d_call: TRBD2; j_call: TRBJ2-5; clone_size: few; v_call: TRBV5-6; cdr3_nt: TGTGCCAGCAGCTTGGGGGAGGGCATGACACAGTACTTC; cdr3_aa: CASSLGEGMTQYF
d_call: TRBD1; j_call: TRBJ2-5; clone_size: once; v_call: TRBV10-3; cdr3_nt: TGTGCCATCACCCCGGGACAGCAAGAGACCCAGTACTTC; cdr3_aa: CAITPGQQETQYF
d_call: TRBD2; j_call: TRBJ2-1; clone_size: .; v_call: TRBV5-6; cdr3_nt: TGTGCCAGCAGCTCCCGACTAGCGGGAGGGCCGTGGAATGAGCAGTTCTTC; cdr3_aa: CASSSRLAGGPWNEQFF
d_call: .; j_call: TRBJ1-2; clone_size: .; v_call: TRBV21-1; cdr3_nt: TGTGCCAGCCACAGGGGTGACGGCTACACCTTC; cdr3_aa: CASHRGDGYTF
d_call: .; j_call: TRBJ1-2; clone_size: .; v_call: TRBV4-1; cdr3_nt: TGCGCCAGCAGCGACGTCCGGGAGGCCAACTATGGCTACACCTTC; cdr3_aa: CASSDVREANYGYTF
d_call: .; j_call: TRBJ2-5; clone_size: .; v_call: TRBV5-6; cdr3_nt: TGTGCCAGCAGCCTGCTCAGGGAGGAGACCCAGTACTTC; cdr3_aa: CASSLLREETQYF
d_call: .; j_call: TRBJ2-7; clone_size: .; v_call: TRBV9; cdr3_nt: TGTGCCAGCAGCGTAGTGAAGGGGCTCCCCACCTACGAGCAGTACTTC; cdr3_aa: CASSVVKGLPTYEQYF
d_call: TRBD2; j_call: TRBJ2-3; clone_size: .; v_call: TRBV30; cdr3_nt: TGTGCCTGGAGCCAACTCCTAGCGGGAGCTGTAGATACGCAGTATTTT; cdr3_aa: CAWSQLLAGAVDTQYF
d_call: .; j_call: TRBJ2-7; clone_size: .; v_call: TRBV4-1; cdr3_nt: TGCGCCAGCAGCCAAGACACCAGGGGGGGGTCCTCCTACGAGCAGTACTTC; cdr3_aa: CASSQDTRGGSSYEQYF
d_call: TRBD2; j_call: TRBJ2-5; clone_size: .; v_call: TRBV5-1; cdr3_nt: TGCGCCAGCAGCTTGGTCCCCTTGACTAGCGGAGCGGCGGAGACCCAGTACTTC; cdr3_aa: CASSLVPLTSGAAETQYF
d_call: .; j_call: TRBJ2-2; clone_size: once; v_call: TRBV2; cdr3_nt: TGTGCCAGCAGTCCTTTACAGGGATCCGGGGAGCTGTTTTTT; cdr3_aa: CASSPLQGSGELFF
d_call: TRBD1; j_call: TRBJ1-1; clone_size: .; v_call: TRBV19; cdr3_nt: TGTGCCAGTAGTCCCAGGGGGCGGGATGAAGCTTTCTTT; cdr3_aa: CASSPRGRDEAFF
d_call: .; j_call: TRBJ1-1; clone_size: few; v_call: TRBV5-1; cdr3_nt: TGCGCCAGCAGCTTGGCTGGCGGGAACACTGAAGCTTTCTTT; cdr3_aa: CASSLAGGNTEAFF
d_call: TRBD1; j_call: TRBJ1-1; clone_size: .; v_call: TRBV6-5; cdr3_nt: TGTGCCAGCAGTTCGCAGGACAGGGGGAAAACTGAAGCTTTCTTT; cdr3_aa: CASSSQDRGKTEAFF
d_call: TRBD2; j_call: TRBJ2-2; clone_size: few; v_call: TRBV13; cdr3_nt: TGTGCCAGCAGCTTAGGGCGGGAGGATGGAACCGGGGAGCTGTTTTTT; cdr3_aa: CASSLGREDGTGELFF
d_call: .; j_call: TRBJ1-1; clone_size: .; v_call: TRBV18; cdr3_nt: TGTGCCAGCTCACCACCGGCAAGGGGGGGTTGGAACACTGAAGCTTTCTTT; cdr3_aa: CASSPPARGGWNTEAFF
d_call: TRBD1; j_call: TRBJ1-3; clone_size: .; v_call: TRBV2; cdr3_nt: TGTGCCAGCAGTGAAAAACAGGGGACTGGAAACACCATATATTTT; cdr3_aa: CASSEKQGTGNTIYF
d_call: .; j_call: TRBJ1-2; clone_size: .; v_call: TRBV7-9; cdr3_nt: TGTGCCAGCAGCCCTCGACAGCAGCCCTATGGCTACACCTTC; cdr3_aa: CASSPRQQPYGYTF